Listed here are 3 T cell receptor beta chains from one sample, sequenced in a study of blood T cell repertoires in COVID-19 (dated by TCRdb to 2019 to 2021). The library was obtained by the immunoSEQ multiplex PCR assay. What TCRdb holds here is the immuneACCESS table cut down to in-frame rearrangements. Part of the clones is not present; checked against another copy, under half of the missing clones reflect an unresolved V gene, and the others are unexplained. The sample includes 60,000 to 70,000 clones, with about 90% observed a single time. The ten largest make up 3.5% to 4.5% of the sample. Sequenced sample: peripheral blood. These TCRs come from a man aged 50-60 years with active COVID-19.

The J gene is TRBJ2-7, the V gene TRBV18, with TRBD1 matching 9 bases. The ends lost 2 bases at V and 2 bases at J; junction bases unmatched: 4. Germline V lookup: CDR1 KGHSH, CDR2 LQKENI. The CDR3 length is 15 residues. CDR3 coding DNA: TGTGCCAGCTCACCATCGACAGGGGGAACCTACGAGCAGTACTTC. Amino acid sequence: CASSPSTGGTYEQYF.

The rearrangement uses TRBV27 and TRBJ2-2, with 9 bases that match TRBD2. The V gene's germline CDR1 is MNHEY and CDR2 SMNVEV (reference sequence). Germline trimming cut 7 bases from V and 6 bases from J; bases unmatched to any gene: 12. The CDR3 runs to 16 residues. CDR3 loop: CASTLLGSGGPGELFF. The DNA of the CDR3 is TGTGCCAGCACCCTTCTAGGTAGCGGGGGCCCCGGGGAGCTGTTTTTT.

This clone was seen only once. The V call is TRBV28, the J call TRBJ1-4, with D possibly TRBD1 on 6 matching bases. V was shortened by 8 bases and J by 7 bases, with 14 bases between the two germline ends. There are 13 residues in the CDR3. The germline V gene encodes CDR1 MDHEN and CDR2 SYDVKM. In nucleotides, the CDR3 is TGTGCCAGCGGGGGGGCGCAGGGTGAAAAACTGTTTTTT. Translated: CASGGAQGEKLFF. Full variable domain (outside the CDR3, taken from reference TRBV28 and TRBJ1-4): DVKVTQSSRYLVKRTGEKVFLECVQDMDHENMFWYRQDPGLGLRLIYFSYDVKMKEKGDIPEGYSVSREKKERFSLILESASTNQTSMYLCASGGAQGEKLFFGSGTQLSVL.